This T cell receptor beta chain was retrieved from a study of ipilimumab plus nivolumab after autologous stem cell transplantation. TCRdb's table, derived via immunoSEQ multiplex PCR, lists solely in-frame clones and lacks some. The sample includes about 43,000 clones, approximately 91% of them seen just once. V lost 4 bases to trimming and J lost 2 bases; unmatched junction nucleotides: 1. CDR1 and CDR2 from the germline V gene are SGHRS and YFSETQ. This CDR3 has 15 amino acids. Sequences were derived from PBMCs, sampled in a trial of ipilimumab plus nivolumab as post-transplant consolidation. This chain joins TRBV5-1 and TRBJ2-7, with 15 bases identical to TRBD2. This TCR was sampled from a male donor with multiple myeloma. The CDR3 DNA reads TGCGCCAGCAGCGGACTAGCGGGAGGGCCCTACGAGCAGTACTTC. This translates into CASSGLAGGPYEQYF.